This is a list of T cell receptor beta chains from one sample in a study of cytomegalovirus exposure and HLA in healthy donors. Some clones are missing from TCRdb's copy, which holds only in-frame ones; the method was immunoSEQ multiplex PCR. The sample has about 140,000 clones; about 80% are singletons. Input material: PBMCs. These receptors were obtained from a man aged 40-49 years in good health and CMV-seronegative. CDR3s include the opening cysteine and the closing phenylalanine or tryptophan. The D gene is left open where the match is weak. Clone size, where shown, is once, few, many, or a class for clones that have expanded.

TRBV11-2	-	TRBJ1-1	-	TGTGCCAGCAGCCGCCCAGTGAACACTGAAGCTTTCTTT	CASSRPVNTEAFF
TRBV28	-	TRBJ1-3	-	TGTGCCAGCAGTCCCCTTGGCGGGGGGCGAAACACCATATATTTT	CASSPLGGGRNTIYF
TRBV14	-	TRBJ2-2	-	TGTGCCAGCAGCCAAGACCGTGACACCGGGGAGCTGTTTTTT	CASSQDRDTGELFF
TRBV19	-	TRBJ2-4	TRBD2	TGTGCCACTAACCCCCCGGGAGGGGTAAACATTCAGTACTTC	CATNPPGGVNIQYF
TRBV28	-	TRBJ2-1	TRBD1	TGTGCCAGCGTGGGACAGGTTTACAATGAGCAGTTCTTC	CASVGQVYNEQFF
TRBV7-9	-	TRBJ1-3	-	TGTGCCAGCAGCCGTACCCGGGGAAGCGGAAACACCATATATTTT	CASSRTRGSGNTIYF
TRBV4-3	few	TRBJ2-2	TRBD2	TGCGCCAGCAGCCAAGAGGCCGTCGGGGGGGCATTTCCGAACACCGGGGAGCTGTTTTTT	CASSQEAVGGAFPNTGELFF
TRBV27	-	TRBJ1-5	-	TGTGCCAGTAGCCTCACAGGGTATAGCAATCAGCCCCAGCATTTT	CASSLTGYSNQPQHF
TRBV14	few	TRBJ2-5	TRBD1	TGTGCCAGTCCGACAGGGGGGCACGAGACCCAGTACTTC	CASPTGGHETQYF
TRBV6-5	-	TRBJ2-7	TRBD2	TGTGCCAGCAGTTGGGGACTAGCGGGAACGGGTGAGCAGTACTTC	CASSWGLAGTGEQYF
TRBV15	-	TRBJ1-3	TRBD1	TGTGCCACCAGCAGAGAAGCGCCAGACAGGGGCTTCGGAAACACCATATATTTT	CATSREAPDRGFGNTIYF
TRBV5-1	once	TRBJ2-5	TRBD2	TGCGCCAGCAGCAACGGACTAGCGGGGGTAGAGACCCAGTACTTC	CASSNGLAGVETQYF
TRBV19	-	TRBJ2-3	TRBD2	TGTGCCAGTAGTGCGGGAGCGACCACAGATACGCAGTATTTT	CASSAGATTDTQYF
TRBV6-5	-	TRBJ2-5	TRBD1	TGTGCCAGCAGTTACGTTCAGGGGGTCCAAGAGACCCAGTACTTC	CASSYVQGVQETQYF
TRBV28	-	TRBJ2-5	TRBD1	TGTGCCAGCAGTTTATGGACAGGGGTGTACCAAGAGACCCAGTACTTC	CASSLWTGVYQETQYF
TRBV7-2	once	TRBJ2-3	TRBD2	TGTGCCAGCAGCAAGACAGAACTAGCGGGAGCAGATACGCAGTATTTT	CASSKTELAGADTQYF
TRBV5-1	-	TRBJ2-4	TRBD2	TGCGCCAGCAGCTTGGCGGGAGGGCCGGTCGGAGGCATTCAGTACTTC	CASSLAGGPVGGIQYF
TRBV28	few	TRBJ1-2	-	TGTGCCAGCAGCCCCCCCGAGAGGGTCTATGGCTACACCTTC	CASSPPERVYGYTF
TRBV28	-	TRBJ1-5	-	TGTGCCAGCAGTTTATTGGCAGGAGGGGGCAATCAGCCCCAGCATTTT	CASSLLAGGGNQPQHF
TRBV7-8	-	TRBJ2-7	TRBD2	TGTGCCAGCAGCTTACAGTCCGCGGGGGGGCCCCACGAGCAGTACTTC	CASSLQSAGGPHEQYF
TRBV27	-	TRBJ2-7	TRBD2	TGTGCCAGCAGTTTCTCGGGACTAGCGGGAGCCTCCACCTACGAGCAGTACTTC	CASSFSGLAGASTYEQYF
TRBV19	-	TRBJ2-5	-	TGTGCCAGTAGACTAACCGGGACCGGGGGGACCCAGTACTTC	CASRLTGTGGTQYF
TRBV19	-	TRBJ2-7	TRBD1	TGTGCCAGTAGTACGGGGACAGGGACGTTTGAGGAGCAGTACTTC	CASSTGTGTFEEQYF
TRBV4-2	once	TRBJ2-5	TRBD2	TGTGCCAGCAGCCAGGAACGACTAGCGGGGAGCCAAGAGACCCAGTACTTC	CASSQERLAGSQETQYF
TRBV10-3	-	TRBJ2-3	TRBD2	TGTGCCATCAGTGAGCCCCTAGCGGGAGAATCAGATACGCAGTATTTT	CAISEPLAGESDTQYF
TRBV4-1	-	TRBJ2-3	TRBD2	TGCGCCAGCAGCCAAGAAAGTACTAGCGGGGTCGTCACAGATACGCAGTATTTT	CASSQESTSGVVTDTQYF
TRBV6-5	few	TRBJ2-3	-	TGTGCCAGCAGTTACTATGTGGGGGCCAAGGCAGATACGCAGTATTTT	CASSYYVGAKADTQYF
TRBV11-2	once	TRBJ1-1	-	TGTGCCAGCAGCTTAGAGTTTTTCGCGTACACTGAAGCTTTCTTT	CASSLEFFAYTEAFF
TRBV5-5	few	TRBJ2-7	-	TGTGCCAGCAGCCCAGAATCGCAGGGTTCCTACGAGCAGTACTTC	CASSPESQGSYEQYF
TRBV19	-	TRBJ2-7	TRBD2	TGTGCCAGTAGTCCAAGCGGGGCGGGCTACTACGAGCAGTACTTC	CASSPSGAGYYEQYF
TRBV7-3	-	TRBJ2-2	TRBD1	TGTGCCAGCAGCCCCCGGGACAGGGGGCAGGCCGGGGAGCTGTTTTTT	CASSPRDRGQAGELFF
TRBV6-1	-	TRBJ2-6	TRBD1	TGTGCCAGCAGGAGGGGGCCTGGGGCCAACGTCCTGACTTTC	CASRRGPGANVLTF
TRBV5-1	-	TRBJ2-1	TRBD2	TGCGCCAGCAGCTTGACTAGCGGCCCTCCCAATGAGCAGTTCTTC	CASSLTSGPPNEQFF
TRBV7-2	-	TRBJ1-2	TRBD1	TGTGCCAGCAGCCGACGAGTGACCGGGACAGGGGGCGCTGAAAATGGCTACACCTTC	CASSRRVTGTGGAENGYTF
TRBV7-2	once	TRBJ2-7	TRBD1	TGTGCCAGCAGCTTAGGACAGGGTCACTACGAGCAGTACTTC	CASSLGQGHYEQYF
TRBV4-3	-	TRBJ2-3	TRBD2	TGCGCCAGCAGCCAGGGACTAGCCTATAAGCCAGATACGCAGTATTTT	CASSQGLAYKPDTQYF
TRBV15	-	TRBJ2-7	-	TGTGCCACCAGCAGAGGAGCAGGGCTCCACGAGCAGTACTTC	CATSRGAGLHEQYF
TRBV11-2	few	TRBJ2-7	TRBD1	TGTGCCAGTAAGGACAGGGGTAATTCCTACGAGCAGTACTTC	CASKDRGNSYEQYF
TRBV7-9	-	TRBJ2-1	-	TGTGCCAGCAGCTTTACAGGGCCACTTTACAATGAGCAGTTCTTC	CASSFTGPLYNEQFF
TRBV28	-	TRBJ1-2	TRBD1	TGTGCCAGCAGTTTAGGGACAGGGGGCATCTATGGCTACACCTTC	CASSLGTGGIYGYTF
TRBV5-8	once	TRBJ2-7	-	TGTGCCAGCAGCTTGAGAGGTTACTCCTACGAGCAGTACTTC	CASSLRGYSYEQYF
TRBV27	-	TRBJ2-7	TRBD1	TGTGCCAGCAGTTTCCGAGGGACAGGGGGCTCCTACGAGCAGTACTTC	CASSFRGTGGSYEQYF
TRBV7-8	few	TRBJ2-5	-	TGTGCCAGCAGCTTACTGGCGGAGGAGACCCAGTACTTC	CASSLLAEETQYF
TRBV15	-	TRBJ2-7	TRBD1	TGTGCCACCAGGTTGGGACAGGGGGCGGACGAGCAGTACTTC	CATRLGQGADEQYF